The 12 T cell receptor beta chains in this list originate from one sample, sequenced in a study of cytomegalovirus exposure and HLA in healthy donors (dated by TCRdb to 2017 to 2019). The library came from the immunoSEQ multiplex PCR assay. For the multiplex PCR, a mixture combining 60 forward primers for TCR Vbeta segments and 13 reverse primers for TCR Jbeta segments was used. The table comes from immuneACCESS by way of TCRdb, which keeps in-frame sequences with V and J called. Part of the clones is missing from these tables; in studies checked, under half for an unresolved V gene and the rest for unknown reasons. For this sample there are roughly 130,000 clones; over 70% appear just once. The biggest ten clones account for 2% to 3% of the sample. The specimen was PBMCs. The receptors derive from a woman aged 55-75 years in good health and CMV-seropositive.

V is TRBV4-1 and J is TRBJ2-7; 10 bases align to TRBD2. V was clipped by 3 bases and J by 0 bases; unmatched bases: 14. The germline V gene encodes CDR1 MGHRA and CDR2 YSYEKL. This CDR3 is 19 amino acids long. CDR3 in DNA: TGCGCCAGCAGCCATGACATCTTCTTTAGCGGGGGGCCCTCCTACGAGCAGTACTTC. Its protein is CASSHDIFFSGGPSYEQYF.

The chain joins TRBV6-5 to TRBJ1-2, with TRBD1 identical over 8 bases. Per germline, CDR1 MNHEY and CDR2 SVGAGI. The CDR3 has 14 residues. J gave up 8 bases and V 5 bases, and 10 bases lay outside the gene matches. The CDR3 loop reads CASSIRTGTEGYTF. In DNA form, the CDR3 reads TGTGCCAGCAGTATTCGGACAGGGACCGAGGGCTACACCTTC.

The chain uses TRBV5-4 and TRBJ2-3; 8 bases match TRBD2. The CDR3 is 15 residues long. V lost 6 bases and J lost 0; bases outside the gene matches: 6. The V gene's germline CDR1 is SGHNT and CDR2 YYREEE (reference sequence). The CDR3 bases are TGTGCCAGCACCCCGGGCGGGGGGAGCACAGATACGCAGTATTTT. Translation gives CASTPGGGSTDTQYF.

This clone occurred a few times. The genes are TRBV5-1 and TRBJ2-1; 8 bases are a match to TRBD1. Trimming took 4 bases from V and 7 from J; bases not matched to a gene: 7. This CDR3 comprises 14 residues. From germline, CDR1 is SGHRS and CDR2 YFSETQ. The CDR3 region is CASSMTGVRNEQFF. The CDR3 nucleotides are TGCGCCAGCAGCATGACAGGGGTAAGGAATGAGCAGTTCTTC.

This chain connects TRBV7-3 to TRBJ2-2; D is ambiguous. From germline, CDR1 is SGHTA and CDR2 FQGTGA. Trimming removed 1 base from V and 0 bases from J, with 6 bases in between. CDR3 size: 15 residues. The CDR3 DNA reads TGTGCCAGCAGCTTAAGGCAGGCGAACACCGGGGAGCTGTTTTTT. It translates to CASSLRQANTGELFF. Variable domain in full (rest from reference TRBV7-3 and TRBJ2-2): GAGVSQTPSNKVTEKGKYVELRCDPISGHTALYWYRQSLGQGPEFLIYFQGTGAADDSGLPNDRFFAVRPEGSVSTLKIQRTERGDSAVYLCASSLRQANTGELFFGEGSRLTVL.

The chain uses TRBV18 and TRBJ2-1; 9 nucleotides agree with TRBD2. This CDR3 region has 15 residues. Germline V gene sequence: CDR1 KGHSH, CDR2 LQKENI. The J segment lost 3 bases and the V segment lost 1 base, leaving 1 base of the junction unmatched. CDR3 DNA sequence: TGTGCCAGCTCACCACGTAGCGGGGGCTACAATGAGCAGTTCTTC. It specifies CASSPRSGGYNEQFF.

The chain uses TRBV10-3 and TRBJ2-7, with TRBD1 identical over 12 bases. The CDR3 totals 12 residues. V dropped 10 bases and J dropped 5; count of bases not matched to a gene: 3. Germline V lookup: CDR1 ENHRY, CDR2 SYGVKD. DNA of the CDR3: TGTGCCACCGGGACAGGGGGCGACGAGCAGTACTTC. Translation gives CATGTGGDEQYF.

This clone showed up just once. CDR3 in DNA: TGTGCCACCAGCAGAGCTCCTCAGGGGTATGGTGGCTACACCTTC. Protein sequence: CATSRAPQGYGGYTF. The chain uses TRBV15 and TRBJ1-2, with D perhaps matching TRBD1 (6 bases). Germline CDR1 is LNHNV and CDR2 is YYDKDF (reference sequence). V lost 1 base to trimming and J lost 7 bases, with 16 bases between them. This CDR3 is 15 amino acids long.

The rearrangement joins TRBV7-9 to TRBJ2-7; D gene unclear. Germline assignment: CDR1 SEHNR and CDR2 FQNEAQ (reference sequence). V was trimmed by 5 bases and J by 6 bases, leaving 11 bases between them. The CDR3 sequence is 12 residues long. This CDR3 is CASSARVIEQYF. The CDR3 DNA sequence: TGTGCCAGCAGCGCCCGGGTAATCGAGCAGTACTTC.

The CDR3 region is CASSFGTGEREQYF. The CDR3 DNA reads TGTGCCAGCAGTTTCGGGACAGGGGAACGCGAGCAGTACTTC. The V call is TRBV6-5, the J call TRBJ2-7, with TRBD1 matching over 10 bases. Looked up from germline, CDR1 is MNHEY and CDR2 is SVGAGI. The CDR3 is 14 amino acids. V trimming: 4 bases; J trimming: 6 bases; junction bases outside the gene matches: 6.

The chain couples TRBV5-1 to TRBJ2-5; 9 nucleotides line up with TRBD1. The length of the CDR3 is 15 residues. CDR1 is SGHRS and CDR2 is YFSETQ in the germline V gene. V shed 4 bases, J shed 1 base, and the junction held 5 bases outside the gene matches. The CDR3 loop is CASSPLQGAQETQYF. In DNA form, the CDR3 reads TGCGCCAGCAGCCCCCTACAGGGGGCCCAAGAGACCCAGTACTTC. Combining the CDR3 with reference TRBV5-1 and TRBJ2-5 gives the whole variable domain KAGVTQTPRYLIKTRGQQVTLSCSPISGHRSVSWYQQTPGQGLQFLFEYFSETQRNKGNFPGRFSGRQFSNSRSEMNVSTLELGDSALYLCASSPLQGAQETQYFGPGTRLLVL.

This clone was recorded only once. This chain uses TRBV5-4 with TRBJ1-1, with D hard to call. This CDR3 comprises 16 residues. The V gene's germline CDR1 is SGHNT and CDR2 YYREEE (reference sequence). Trimming cost V 4 bases and J 0 bases, with 16 bases left between them. Written as DNA, the CDR3 is TGTGCCAGCAGCCCGGGGTCCACTCGGGTGAACACTGAAGCTTTCTTT. This encodes CASSPGSTRVNTEAFF. The variable domain in full, with the rest retrieved from reference TRBV5-4 and TRBJ1-1, is ETGVTQSPTHLIKTRGQQVTLRCSSQSGHNTVSWYQQALGQGPQFIFQYYREEENGRGNFPPRFSGLQFPNYSSELNVNALELDDSALYLCASSPGSTRVNTEAFFGQGTRLTVV.